One sample yielded the 20 T cell receptor beta chains listed below, sequenced in a study of cytomegalovirus exposure and HLA in healthy donors. The primer mix had 60 Vbeta and 13 Jbeta primers. TCRdb keeps only in-frame clones here, not all; method: immunoSEQ multiplex PCR. The table shows roughly 120,000 clones, with over 75% occurring only once. Sequenced sample: PBMCs. These receptors were obtained from a woman aged 18 to 35 in good health and CMV-seronegative.

The J gene is TRBJ1-2, the V gene TRBV9; no clear D. CDR1 is SGDLS, CDR2 YYNGEE, per germline. The CDR3 totals 17 residues. Trimming removed 4 bases from V and 4 bases from J, with 23 bases in between. In DNA, the CDR3 is TGTGCCAGCAGCCCGGCCCTCGCCGAGGGAGGGTTCTATGGCTACACCTTC. It translates to CASSPALAEGGFYGYTF.

CDR3 in DNA: TGCGCCAGCAGCCAAGACCGGGACAGCGGCGAAAAACTGTTTTTT. This gives the protein CASSQDRDSGEKLFF. The chain links TRBV4-3 to TRBJ1-4; 7 nucleotides align to TRBD1. CDR1 is LGHNA, CDR2 YSLEER, per germline. There are 15 residues in the CDR3. Losses at the gene ends were 0 bases for V and 8 bases for J; bases not matched to a gene: 6.

The rearrangement uses TRBV5-6 and TRBJ2-2; TRBD2 matches 10 bases. CDR1 SGHDT and CDR2 YYEEEE come from the germline V gene. The CDR3 sequence is 17 residues long. Trimming cost V 0 bases and J 4 bases; bases outside gene matches: 6. The CDR3 DNA is TGTGCCAGCAGCTTGGGACCTAGCGGGAGTGGCACCGGGGAGCTGTTTTTT. It translates to CASSLGPSGSGTGELFF.

In nucleotides, the CDR3 is TGTGCCACCCGGCCGGACAGAGCAGTCGCCTACGAGCAGTACGTC. It is translated as CATRPDRAVAYEQYV. V gene TRBV6-6 combines with J gene TRBJ2-7; D is possibly TRBD1 (6 bases). Trimming removed 10 bases from V and 2 bases from J, with 21 bases in between. CDR1 is MNHNY, CDR2 SVGAGI, per germline (reference sequence). The CDR3 totals 15 residues.

The rearrangement uses TRBV9 and TRBJ2-7, with 11 bases matching TRBD1. Germline V gene sequence: CDR1 SGDLS, CDR2 YYNGEE. V was pared by 4 bases and J by 0 bases, with 9 bases of the junction left unmatched. The CDR3 is 17 residues long. CDR3 in DNA: TGTGCCAGCAGCAGACGATCCGGGACAGGGGGCTCCTACGAGCAGTACTTC. This gives the protein CASSRRSGTGGSYEQYF.

The chain couples TRBV10-2 to TRBJ2-7; 7 bases agree with TRBD1. V trimming: 3 bases; J trimming: 4 bases; junction bases outside the gene matches: 3. This CDR3 is 13 amino acids long. Germline loops: CDR1 WSHSY, CDR2 SAAADI. As DNA, the CDR3 is TGCGCCAGCAGTGACGCGACAGGGTACGAGCAGTACGTC. It translates to CASSDATGYEQYV.

The chain employs TRBV18 and TRBJ1-5; 8 nucleotides line up with TRBD1. The CDR3 spans 14 residues. V lost 4 bases and J lost 7; bases outside the gene matches: 6. CDR1 is KGHSH and CDR2 is LQKENI in the germline V gene. CDR3 region: CASSLTGEKQPQHF. CDR3 sequence (DNA): TGTGCCAGCTCACTGACAGGGGAGAAACAGCCCCAGCATTTT.

V is TRBV11-3 and J is TRBJ1-2; D uncertain. This CDR3 has 13 amino acids. Germline V gene data show CDR1 as SGHNT and CDR2 as YENEEA. Trimming removed 5 bases from V and 2 bases from J, with 9 bases in between. DNA for the CDR3: TGTGCCAGCAGCCCCAGGAGGAACTATGGCTACACCTTC. Amino acids: CASSPRRNYGYTF.

This sequence joins TRBV9 and TRBJ2-2; TRBD2 matches 11 bases. V shed 4 bases, J shed 3 bases, and the junction held 5 bases outside the gene matches. Germline loops: CDR1 SGDLS, CDR2 YYNGEE. CDR3 length: 16 residues. The CDR3 spells CASSPRLAGHTGELFF. As DNA, the CDR3 is TGTGCCAGCAGCCCCCGACTAGCGGGGCACACCGGGGAGCTGTTTTTT.

The rearrangement joins TRBV28 to TRBJ1-1; 7 bases map to TRBD1. This CDR3 is 13 amino acids long. The V and J ends lost 3 bases and 4 bases, in that order; junction bases with no gene match: 2. Germline V CDR1 and CDR2: MDHEN, SYDVKM. The CDR3 sequence is CASSFNRGTEAFF. The CDR3 DNA reads as TGTGCCAGCAGTTTCAACAGGGGCACTGAAGCTTTCTTT.

The rearrangement joins TRBV5-1 to TRBJ2-6; 10 bases agree with TRBD1. This CDR3 is built from 16 residues. Germline CDR1 is SGHRS and CDR2 is YFSETQ. The junction had 6 bases not matched to a gene; V was cut back by 8 bases and J by 1 base. The CDR3 sequence: CASGQGGNSGANVLTF. DNA for the CDR3: TGCGCCAGTGGACAGGGGGGTAATTCTGGGGCCAACGTCCTGACTTTC. The full variable domain, rest sourced from reference TRBV5-1 and TRBJ2-6, is KAGVTQTPRYLIKTRGQQVTLSCSPISGHRSVSWYQQTPGQGLQFLFEYFSETQRNKGNFPGRFSGRQFSNSRSEMNVSTLELGDSALYLCASGQGGNSGANVLTFGAGSRLTVL.

This sequence joins TRBV5-1 and TRBJ2-7; TRBD1 aligns across 7 bases. V trimming: 4 bases; J trimming: 2 bases; junction bases outside the gene matches: 6. The CDR3 extends over 14 amino acids. Germline-derived CDR1 and CDR2 are SGHRS and YFSETQ. Here the CDR3 DNA reads TGCGCCAGCAGCCCAGACAGGGTAACCTACGAGCAGTACTTC. This translates into CASSPDRVTYEQYF.

The chain has TRBV19 and TRBJ2-1; 7 positions match TRBD1. V shed 5 bases and J 5 bases; nucleotides not matched to a gene: 12. Germline V gene data show CDR1 as LNHDA and CDR2 as SQIVND (reference sequence). CDR3 length: 16 residues. CDR3 loop: CASSQKGGYYNNEQFF. The CDR3 DNA is TGTGCCAGTAGTCAAAAAGGGGGCTACTATAACAATGAGCAGTTCTTC. The variable domain in full, with the rest retrieved from reference TRBV19 and TRBJ2-1, is DGGITQSPKYLFRKEGQNVTLSCEQNLNHDAMYWYRQDPGQGLRLIYYSQIVNDFQKGDIAEGYSVSREKKESFPLTVTSAQKNPTAFYLCASSQKGGYYNNEQFFGPGTRLTVL.

As DNA, the CDR3 is TGTGCCAGCAGCTTACGGGGGGCGATCTACGAGCAGTACTTC. Translation gives CASSLRGAIYEQYF. This sequence joins TRBV11-3 and TRBJ2-7; the D gene is possibly TRBD2 (7 bases). The CDR3 has 14 residues. The germline CDR1 and CDR2 sequences are SGHNT and YENEEA. The ends were cut back, 2 bases at V and 3 bases at J, with 11 bases in the middle.

The chain recombines TRBV5-1 with TRBJ2-2; perhaps TRBD1 as D (6 bases). Germline V gene lookup returns CDR1 SGHRS and CDR2 YFSETQ. With 0 bases removed from V and 9 bases from J, the gap between germline ends came to 9 bases. The CDR3 totals 13 residues. Here the CDR3 DNA reads TGCGCCAGCAGCTTGGACAGGGCGTGGGAGCTGTTTTTT. Translated: CASSLDRAWELFF.

The chain uses TRBV6-6 and TRBJ1-3; D uncertain. The V end was cut by 4 bases, the J end by 4 bases, with 8 bases between. Per the germline V gene, CDR1 is MNHNY and CDR2 is SVGAGI (reference sequence). The CDR3 sequence is 13 residues long. The CDR3 loop is CASSSSQGNTIYF. In DNA, the CDR3 is TGTGCCAGCAGTTCTTCTCAGGGAAACACCATATATTTT.

This clone was detected only a few times. The V and J genes are TRBV30 and TRBJ1-1; unclear D gene. The V gene's germline CDR1 is GTSNPN and CDR2 SVGIG (reference sequence). This CDR3 contains 13 residues. V dropped 0 bases and J dropped 5 bases, with 10 bases sitting between them. The CDR3 loop reads CAWSVHRRTEAFF. The CDR3 coding sequence is TGTGCCTGGAGTGTACACCGGAGGACTGAAGCTTTCTTT. Full variable domain (remainder filled in from reference TRBV30 and TRBJ1-1): SQTIHQWPATLVQPVGSPLSLECTVEGTSNPNLYWYRQAAGRGLQLLFYSVGIGQISSEVPQNLSASRPQDRQFILSSKKLLLSDSGFYLCAWSVHRRTEAFFGQGTRLTVV.

This clone appeared a few times. The rearrangement uses TRBV5-4 and TRBJ2-7, with D possibly being TRBD1 (6 bases). The CDR3 consists of 14 residues. Trimming left V 7 bases short and J 0 bases short, with 14 bases between. The germline V gene has CDR1 SGHNT and CDR2 YYREEE (reference sequence). CDR3 DNA: TGTGCCAGCTCGGACAGCGTAAACTCCTACGAGCAGTACTTC. It codes for CASSDSVNSYEQYF.

CDR3 nucleotide sequence: TGCGCCAGCAGCGCAATACAGGGCGGCGGGGAGCTGTTTTTT. It yields the protein CASSAIQGGGELFF. The V gene is TRBV5-1, the J gene TRBJ2-2; possible D gene TRBD1, 6 bases. The CDR3 is 14 amino acids. Per germline, CDR1 SGHRS and CDR2 YFSETQ. Trimming left V 4 bases short and J 7 bases short, with 14 bases between.

The chain is built from TRBV7-9 and TRBJ2-6; tentatively, D is TRBD1 (5 bases). The CDR3 spans 19 residues. Germline CDR1 is SEHNR and CDR2 is FQNEAQ (reference sequence). Trimming took 4 bases from V and 0 from J, leaving 19 bases between them. CDR3: CASSSRTISLFSGANVLTF. The DNA for the CDR3 is TGTGCCAGCAGCTCCCGGACAATCTCGTTATTCTCTGGGGCCAACGTCCTGACTTTC.